These 12 T cell receptor beta chains came from one sample sequenced in a study of blood T cell repertoires in COVID-19. Measured with immunoSEQ multiplex PCR; TCRdb has only the in-frame clones, and not every one. Of about 280,000 clones in the sample, 85% were seen once. The sample consisted of PBMCs or T cells enriched from blood (not recorded which). Receptor source: a woman aged 50 to 60 who had recovered from COVID-19.

The CDR3 nucleotides read TGTGCCAGCAGCCCCGTAACAGGCGATAATGAAAAACTGTTTTTT. Translation: CASSPVTGDNEKLFF. The chain combines TRBV7-9 with TRBJ1-4; D may be TRBD1 (5 bases). The germline CDR1 and CDR2 sequences are SEHNR and FQNEAQ (reference sequence). V lost 5 bases and J 4 bases, leaving 14 bases between the germline ends. This CDR3 region has 15 residues.

This chain links TRBV2 with TRBJ1-6; D gene unclear. The V end was cut by 3 bases, the J end by 5 bases, with 5 bases between. CDR1 and CDR2 (germline): SNHLY, FYNNEI. The CDR3 covers 13 residues. For the CDR3, the DNA is TGTGCCAGCAGTGACGTCGATAATTCACCCCTCCACTTT. Residues: CASSDVDNSPLHF.

This chain connects TRBV6-2 or TRBV6-3 to TRBJ2-3, with D maybe TRBD1 (5 bases). CDR1 is MNHEY, CDR2 SVGEGT, per germline. The CDR3 is 16 residues long. The germline V and J ends were trimmed by 6 bases and 2 bases, with 18 bases remaining between them. Here the CDR3 DNA reads TGTGCCAGCAGCCCGCGGCTGGGGCCCCTCACAGATACGCAGTATTTT. Amino acid sequence: CASSPRLGPLTDTQYF.

The chain is built from TRBV27 and TRBJ1-1, with D maybe TRBD1 (5 bases). Germline V lookup: CDR1 MNHEY, CDR2 SMNVEV (reference sequence). The V end was cut by 5 bases, the J end by 2 bases, with 21 bases between. CDR3 length equals 17 residues. As DNA, the CDR3 is TGTGCCAGCAGTCCCGGGGGGGTATTAGCCCTCAACACTGAAGCTTTCTTT. The encoded protein is CASSPGGVLALNTEAFF.

The rearrangement links TRBV3-1 (or the pseudogene TRBV3-2) to TRBJ1-5; D is unclear. V was trimmed by 0 bases and J by 4 bases, leaving 4 bases between them. Germline V gives CDR1 LGHDT, CDR2 YNNKEL (reference sequence). This CDR3 has 13 amino acids. In DNA form, the CDR3 reads TGTGCCAGCAGCCAAGACCAAAATCAGCCCCAGCATTTT. Translating it yields CASSQDQNQPQHF.

The V call is TRBV19, the J call TRBJ1-5, with 10 nucleotides matching TRBD1. V shed 9 bases, J shed 1 base, and the junction held 6 bases outside the gene matches. Looked up from germline, CDR1 is LNHDA and CDR2 is SQIVND (reference sequence). CDR3 length: 15 residues. CDR3 sequence reads: CASSETGGSNQPQHF. The DNA for the CDR3 is TGTGCCAGCAGTGAGACAGGGGGCAGCAATCAGCCCCAGCATTTT.

This clone was found once. The rearrangement joins TRBV3-1 (or the pseudogene TRBV3-2) to TRBJ1-1, with D possibly being TRBD1 (5 bases). This CDR3 has 14 residues. V lost 0 bases to trimming and J lost 6 bases, with 11 bases between them. Germline V gene lookup returns CDR1 LGHDT and CDR2 YNNKEL (reference sequence). This chain's CDR3 is CASSQDRGHPEAFF. The CDR3 nucleotides are TGTGCCAGCAGCCAAGATAGGGGTCACCCTGAAGCTTTCTTT.

This clone was counted once. The chain is built from TRBV21-1 and TRBJ2-5; the D call TRBD1 from the table was never checked on the DNA. TRBV21-1 is designated a pseudogene. This CDR3 contains 13 residues. The CDR3 DNA is TGTGCCAGCAGCAAAGTTTGGGCTGAGACCCAGTACTTC. Amino acid sequence: CASSKVWAETQYF.

The gene calls are TRBV15 and TRBJ1-5; a possible D gene is TRBD1 (6 bases). This CDR3 has 14 residues. The germline V gene encodes CDR1 LNHNV and CDR2 YYDKDF (reference sequence). Trimming took 4 bases from V and 0 from J, leaving 7 bases between them. The CDR3 loop is CATSMDSSNQPQHF. The CDR3 DNA reads as TGTGCCACCAGCATGGACAGTAGCAATCAGCCCCAGCATTTT.

The chain combines TRBV29-1 with TRBJ1-1; D is ambiguous. The CDR3 extends over 13 amino acids. The germline gives CDR1 SQVTM, CDR2 ANQGSEA. V gave up 6 bases and J gave up 0 bases, with 11 bases separating them. This chain's CDR3 is CSVSGQVNTEAFF. In DNA form, the CDR3 reads TGCAGCGTGAGTGGGCAGGTGAACACTGAAGCTTTCTTT.

The V gene is TRBV12-5, the J gene TRBJ2-1, with no clear D. In germline, CDR1 is LGHNT, CDR2 FRNRAP. The CDR3 is 14 amino acids. Trimming cost V 2 bases and J 4 bases, with 9 bases left between them. The CDR3 sequence: CASGLSSGYNEQFF. The CDR3 DNA is TGTGCTAGTGGTTTGAGTTCCGGGTACAATGAGCAGTTCTTC.

The chain couples TRBV29-1 to TRBJ1-2; the D gene is possibly TRBD1 (5 bases). The V end was cut by 4 bases, the J end by 4 bases, with 13 bases between. The CDR3 runs 13 residues. Germline values: CDR1 SQVTM, CDR2 ANQGSEA. The CDR3 sequence: CSVVSDRLYGYTF. The CDR3 DNA follows: TGCAGCGTTGTTTCTGACAGACTCTATGGCTACACCTTC.